This T cell receptor beta chain originates from a study of blood T cell repertoires in COVID-19. Sequencing was performed with immunoSEQ multiplex PCR; in TCRdb, only in-frame clones are kept and a portion is missing. The sample lists 150,000 or so clones; around 82% were seen once. This clone was counted many times. V was clipped by 5 bases and J by 5 bases, with 42 bases between them. The CDR3 totals 23 residues. The V gene's germline CDR1 is SGHVS and CDR2 FQNEAQ. The origin of this receptor is a man in his sixties who had recovered from COVID-19. The gene calls are TRBV7-8 and TRBJ2-5, with D possibly matching TRBD1 (6 bases). Sequenced sample: PBMCs or T cells enriched from blood (not recorded which). The DNA for the CDR3 is TGTGCCAGCAGCCCCAATGGGGACACTGGAGGCGGACCGGCCGGTGACAACGTGGAGACCCAGTACTTC. Translation gives CASSPNGDTGGGPAGDNVETQYF.